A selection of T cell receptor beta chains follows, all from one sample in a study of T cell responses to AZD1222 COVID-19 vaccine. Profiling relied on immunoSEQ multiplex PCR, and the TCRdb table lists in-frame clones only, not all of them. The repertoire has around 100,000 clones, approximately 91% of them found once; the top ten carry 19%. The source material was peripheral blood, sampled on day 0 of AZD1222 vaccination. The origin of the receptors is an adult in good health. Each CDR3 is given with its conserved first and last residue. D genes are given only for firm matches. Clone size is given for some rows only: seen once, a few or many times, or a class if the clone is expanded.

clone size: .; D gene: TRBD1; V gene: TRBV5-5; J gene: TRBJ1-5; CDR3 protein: CASSLAPDRGRNQPQHF; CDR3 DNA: TGTGCCAGCAGCTTGGCCCCGGACAGGGGGCGGAATCAGCCCCAGCATTTT
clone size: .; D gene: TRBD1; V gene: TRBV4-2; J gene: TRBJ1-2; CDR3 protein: CASSQVPTGGNSYTF; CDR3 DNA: TGTGCCAGCAGCCAAGTACCGACAGGGGGCAATAGCTACACCTTC
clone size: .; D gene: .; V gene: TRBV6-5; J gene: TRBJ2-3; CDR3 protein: CASKASGEDTQYF; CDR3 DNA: TGTGCCAGCAAAGCCTCAGGGGAGGATACGCAGTATTTT
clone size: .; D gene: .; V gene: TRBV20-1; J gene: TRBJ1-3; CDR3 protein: CSASRPNTIYF; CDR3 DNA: TGCAGTGCTAGTCGACCAAACACCATATATTTT
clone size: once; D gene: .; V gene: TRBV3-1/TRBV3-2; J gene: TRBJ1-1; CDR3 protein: CASSQAKAEAFF; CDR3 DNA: TGTGCCAGCAGCCAAGCCAAGGCTGAAGCTTTCTTT
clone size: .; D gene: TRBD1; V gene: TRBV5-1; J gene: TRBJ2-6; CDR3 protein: CASRRDRGLGANVLTF; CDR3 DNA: TGCGCCAGCAGAAGGGACAGGGGGCTTGGGGCCAACGTCCTGACTTTC
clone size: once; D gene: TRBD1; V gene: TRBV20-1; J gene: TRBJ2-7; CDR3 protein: CSASPDRVYEQYF; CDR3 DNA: TGCAGTGCTAGTCCCGACAGGGTGTACGAGCAGTACTTC
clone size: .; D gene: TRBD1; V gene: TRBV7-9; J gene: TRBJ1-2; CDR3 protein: CASSLTGNGHTF; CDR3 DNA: TGTGCCAGCAGCTTGACAGGGAATGGCCACACCTTC
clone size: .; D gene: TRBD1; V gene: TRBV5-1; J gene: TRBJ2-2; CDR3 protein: CASSMTGTGELFF; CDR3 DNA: TGCGCCAGCAGCATGACAGGGACCGGGGAGCTGTTTTTT
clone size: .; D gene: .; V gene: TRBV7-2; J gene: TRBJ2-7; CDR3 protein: CASSLGGEYEQYF; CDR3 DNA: TGTGCCAGCAGCCTCGGCGGGGAGTACGAGCAGTACTTC
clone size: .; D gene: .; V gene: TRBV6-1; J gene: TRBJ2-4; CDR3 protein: CASSERGEGNIQYF; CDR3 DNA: TGTGCCAGCAGTGAACGGGGTGAGGGAAACATTCAGTACTTC
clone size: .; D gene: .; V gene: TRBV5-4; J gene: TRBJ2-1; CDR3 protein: CASSLEVYNEQFF; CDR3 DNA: TGTGCCAGCAGCTTGGAAGTCTACAATGAGCAGTTCTTC
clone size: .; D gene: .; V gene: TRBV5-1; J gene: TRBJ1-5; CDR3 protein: CASSLTARVNQPQHF; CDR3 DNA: TGCGCCAGCAGCCTGACTGCCAGGGTGAATCAGCCCCAGCATTTT
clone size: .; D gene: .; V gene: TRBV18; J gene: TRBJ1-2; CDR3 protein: CASSPYSGTANYGYTF; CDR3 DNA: TGTGCCAGCTCACCCTACTCCGGGACGGCTAACTATGGCTACACCTTC
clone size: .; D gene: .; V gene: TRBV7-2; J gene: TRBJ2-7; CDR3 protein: CASSLDLDEQYF; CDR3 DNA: TGTGCCAGCAGCTTAGATCTAGACGAGCAGTACTTC
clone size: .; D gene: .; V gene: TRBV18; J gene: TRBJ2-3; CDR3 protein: CASSPGGTDTQYF; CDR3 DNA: TGTGCCAGCTCACCAGGAGGCACAGATACGCAGTATTTT
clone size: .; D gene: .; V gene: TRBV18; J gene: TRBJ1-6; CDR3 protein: CASSPMSRETYNSPLHF; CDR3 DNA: TGTGCCAGCTCACCAATGTCCAGGGAGACCTATAATTCACCCCTCCACTTT
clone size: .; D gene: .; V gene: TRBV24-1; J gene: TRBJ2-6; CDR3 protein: CATSDYNSGANVLTF; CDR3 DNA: TGTGCCACCAGTGATTACAACTCTGGGGCCAACGTCCTGACTTTC
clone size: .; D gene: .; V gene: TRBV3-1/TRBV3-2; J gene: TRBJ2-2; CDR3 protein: CASSQGEGELFF; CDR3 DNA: TGTGCCAGCAGCCAAGGAGAAGGGGAGCTGTTTTTT
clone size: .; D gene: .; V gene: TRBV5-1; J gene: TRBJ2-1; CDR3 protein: CASSGGGPTNEQFF; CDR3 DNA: TGCGCCAGCTCCGGAGGCGGGCCCACCAATGAGCAGTTCTTC
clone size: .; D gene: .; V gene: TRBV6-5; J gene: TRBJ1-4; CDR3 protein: CASSSRGGANEKLFF; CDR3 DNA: TGTGCCAGCAGTAGCCGCGGGGGTGCCAATGAAAAACTGTTTTTT
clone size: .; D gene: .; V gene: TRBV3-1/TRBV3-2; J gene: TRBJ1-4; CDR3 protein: CASSQDWQGFATNEKLFF; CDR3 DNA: TGTGCCAGCAGCCAAGATTGGCAGGGCTTTGCAACTAATGAAAAACTGTTTTTT
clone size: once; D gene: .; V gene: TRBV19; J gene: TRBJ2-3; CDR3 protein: CASSFSLLGGSTDTQYF; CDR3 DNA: TGTGCCAGTAGTTTTTCCCTCTTAGGTGGGAGCACAGATACGCAGTATTTT
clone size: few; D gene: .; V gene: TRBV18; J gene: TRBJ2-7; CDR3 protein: CASSPPHDRYEQYF; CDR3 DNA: TGTGCCAGCTCACCGCCCCACGACAGATACGAGCAGTACTTC
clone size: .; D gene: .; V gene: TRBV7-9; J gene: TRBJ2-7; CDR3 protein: CASSLTLGDEQYF; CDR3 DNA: TGTGCCAGCAGCTTAACCCTTGGGGACGAGCAGTACTTC
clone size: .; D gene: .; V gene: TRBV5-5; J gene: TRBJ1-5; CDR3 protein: CASSLAGTVGQPQHF; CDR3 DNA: TGTGCCAGCAGCTTGGCCGGAACGGTGGGTCAGCCCCAGCATTTT
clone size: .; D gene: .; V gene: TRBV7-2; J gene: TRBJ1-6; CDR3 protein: CASSLVASLTNSPLHF; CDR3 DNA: TGTGCCAGCAGCTTAGTTGCAAGCCTAACGAATTCACCCCTCCACTTT
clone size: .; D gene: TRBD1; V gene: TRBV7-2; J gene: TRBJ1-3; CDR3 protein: CASSPWTGSSGNTIYF; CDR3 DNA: TGTGCCAGCAGCCCTTGGACAGGAAGCTCTGGAAACACCATATATTTT
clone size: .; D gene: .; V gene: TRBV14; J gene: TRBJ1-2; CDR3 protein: CASSQDRGTINYGYTF; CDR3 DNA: TGTGCCAGCAGCCAAGATCGTGGGACAATTAACTATGGCTACACCTTC
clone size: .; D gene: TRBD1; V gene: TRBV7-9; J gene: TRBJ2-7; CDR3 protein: CASSPGQGVYEQYF; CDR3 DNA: TGTGCCAGCAGCCCCGGACAGGGGGTCTACGAGCAGTACTTC
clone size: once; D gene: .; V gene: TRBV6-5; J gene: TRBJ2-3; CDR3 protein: CASSYSRPPRTDTQYF; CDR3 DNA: TGTGCCAGCAGTTACTCCCGGCCTCCCCGCACAGATACGCAGTATTTT
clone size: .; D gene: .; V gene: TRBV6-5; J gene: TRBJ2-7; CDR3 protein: CASRRDGSYEQYF; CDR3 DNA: TGTGCCAGCAGAAGGGACGGATCCTACGAGCAGTACTTC
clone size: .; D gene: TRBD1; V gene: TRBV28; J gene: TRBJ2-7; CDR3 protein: CASWGTGAYEQYF; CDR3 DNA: TGTGCCAGCTGGGGGACAGGGGCCTACGAGCAGTACTTC
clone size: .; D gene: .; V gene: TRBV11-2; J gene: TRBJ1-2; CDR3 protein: CASSLARRGGYTF; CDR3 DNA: TGTGCCAGCAGCTTAGCCCGGAGAGGCGGCTACACCTTC
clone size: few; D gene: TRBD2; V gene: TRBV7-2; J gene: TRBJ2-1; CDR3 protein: CASSPRLAGPSYNEQFF; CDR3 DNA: TGTGCCAGCAGCCCCCGGCTAGCGGGGCCCTCATACAATGAGCAGTTCTTC
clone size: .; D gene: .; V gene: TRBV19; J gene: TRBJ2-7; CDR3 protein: CASSGLRDTEQYF; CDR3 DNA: TGTGCCAGTTCGGGACTCCGTGATACCGAGCAGTACTTC
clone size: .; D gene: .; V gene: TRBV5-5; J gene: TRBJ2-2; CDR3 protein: CVSHHLNTGELFF; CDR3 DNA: TGTGTCAGCCACCATTTGAACACCGGGGAGCTGTTTTTT
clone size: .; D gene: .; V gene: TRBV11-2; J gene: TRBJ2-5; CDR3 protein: CASSTVGQLLQETQYF; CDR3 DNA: TGTGCCAGCAGCACAGTGGGGCAGCTACTGCAAGAGACCCAGTACTTC
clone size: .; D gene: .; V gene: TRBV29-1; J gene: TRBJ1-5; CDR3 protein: CSVGGTGDQPQHF; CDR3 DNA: TGCAGCGTTGGAGGGACTGGAGATCAGCCCCAGCATTTT
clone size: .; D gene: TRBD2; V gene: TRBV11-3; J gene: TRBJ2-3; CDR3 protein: CASSPSGGGTDTQYF; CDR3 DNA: TGTGCCAGCAGCCCATCGGGGGGTGGGACAGATACGCAGTATTTT
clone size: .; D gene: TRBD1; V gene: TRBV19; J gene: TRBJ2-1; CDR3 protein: CASSMGTGVNEQFF; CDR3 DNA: TGTGCCAGTAGTATGGGGACAGGGGTGAATGAGCAGTTCTTC
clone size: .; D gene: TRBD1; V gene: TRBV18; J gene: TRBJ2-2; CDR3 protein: CASSPRGGFGELFF; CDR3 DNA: TGTGCCAGCTCACCACGAGGGGGCTTCGGGGAGCTGTTTTTT
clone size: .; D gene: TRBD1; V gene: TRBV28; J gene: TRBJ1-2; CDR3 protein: CASIYSGTEYGYTF; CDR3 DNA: TGTGCCAGCATATACTCCGGGACAGAATATGGCTACACCTTC
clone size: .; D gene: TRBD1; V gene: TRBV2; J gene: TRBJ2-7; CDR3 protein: CASSGGTGPRSPYEQYF; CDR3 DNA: TGTGCCAGCAGCGGCGGGACAGGGCCAAGATCCCCCTACGAGCAGTACTTC
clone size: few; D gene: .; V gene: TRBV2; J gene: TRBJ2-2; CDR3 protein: CASTQRDTPGTGELFF; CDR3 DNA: TGTGCCAGCACCCAACGGGACACCCCGGGCACCGGGGAGCTGTTTTTT
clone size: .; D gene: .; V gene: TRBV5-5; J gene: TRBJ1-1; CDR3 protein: CASSLLVSAEAFF; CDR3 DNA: TGTGCCAGCAGCTTGTTAGTAAGCGCTGAAGCTTTCTTT
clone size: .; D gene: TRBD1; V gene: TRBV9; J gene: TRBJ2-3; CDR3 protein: CASSGQGHTDTQYF; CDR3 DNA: TGTGCCAGCAGCGGACAGGGTCACACAGATACGCAGTATTTT
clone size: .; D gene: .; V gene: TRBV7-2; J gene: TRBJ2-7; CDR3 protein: CASSSGPSYEQYF; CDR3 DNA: TGTGCCAGCAGCTCCGGACCCTCCTACGAGCAGTACTTC